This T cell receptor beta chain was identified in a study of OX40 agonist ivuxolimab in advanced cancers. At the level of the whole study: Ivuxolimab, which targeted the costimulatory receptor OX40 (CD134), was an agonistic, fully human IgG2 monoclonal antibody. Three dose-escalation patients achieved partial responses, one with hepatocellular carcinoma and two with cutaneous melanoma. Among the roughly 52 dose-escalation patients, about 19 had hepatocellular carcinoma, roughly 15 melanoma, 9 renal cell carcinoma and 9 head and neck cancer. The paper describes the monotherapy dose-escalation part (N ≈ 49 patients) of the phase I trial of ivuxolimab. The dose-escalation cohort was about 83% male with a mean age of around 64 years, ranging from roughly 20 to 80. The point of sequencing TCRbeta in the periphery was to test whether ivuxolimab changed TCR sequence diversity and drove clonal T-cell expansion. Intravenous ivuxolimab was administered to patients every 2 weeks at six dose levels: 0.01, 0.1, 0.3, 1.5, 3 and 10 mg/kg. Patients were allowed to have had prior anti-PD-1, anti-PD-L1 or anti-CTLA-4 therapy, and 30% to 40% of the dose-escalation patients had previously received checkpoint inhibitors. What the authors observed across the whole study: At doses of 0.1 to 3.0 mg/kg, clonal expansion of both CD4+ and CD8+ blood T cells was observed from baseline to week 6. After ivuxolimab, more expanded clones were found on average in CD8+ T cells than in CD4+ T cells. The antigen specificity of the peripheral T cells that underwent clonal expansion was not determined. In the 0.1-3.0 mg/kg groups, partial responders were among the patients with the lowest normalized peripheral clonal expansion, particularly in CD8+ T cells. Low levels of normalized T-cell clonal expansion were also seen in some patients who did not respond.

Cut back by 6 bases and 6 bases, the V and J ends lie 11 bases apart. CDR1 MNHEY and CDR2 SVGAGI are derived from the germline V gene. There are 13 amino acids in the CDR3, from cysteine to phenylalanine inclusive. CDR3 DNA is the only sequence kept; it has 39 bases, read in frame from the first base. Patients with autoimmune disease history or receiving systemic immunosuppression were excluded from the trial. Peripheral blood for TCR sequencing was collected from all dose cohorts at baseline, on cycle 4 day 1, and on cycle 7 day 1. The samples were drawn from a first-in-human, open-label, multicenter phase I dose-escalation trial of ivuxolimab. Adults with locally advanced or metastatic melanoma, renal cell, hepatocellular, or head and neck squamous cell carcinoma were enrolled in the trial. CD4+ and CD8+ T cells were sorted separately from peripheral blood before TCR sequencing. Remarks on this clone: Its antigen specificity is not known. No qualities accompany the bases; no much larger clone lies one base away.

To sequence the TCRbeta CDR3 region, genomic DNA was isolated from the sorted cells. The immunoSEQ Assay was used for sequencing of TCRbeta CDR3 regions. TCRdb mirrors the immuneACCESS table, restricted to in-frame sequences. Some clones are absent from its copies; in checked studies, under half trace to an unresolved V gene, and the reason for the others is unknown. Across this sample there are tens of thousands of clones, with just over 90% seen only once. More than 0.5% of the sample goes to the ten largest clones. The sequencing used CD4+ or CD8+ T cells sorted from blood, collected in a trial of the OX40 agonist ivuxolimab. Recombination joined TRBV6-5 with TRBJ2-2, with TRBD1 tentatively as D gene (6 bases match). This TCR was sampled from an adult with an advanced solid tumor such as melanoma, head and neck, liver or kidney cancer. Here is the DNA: TGTGCCAGCAGACAGGGATCCCCCGGGGAGCTGTTTTTT. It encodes CASRQGSPGELFF.